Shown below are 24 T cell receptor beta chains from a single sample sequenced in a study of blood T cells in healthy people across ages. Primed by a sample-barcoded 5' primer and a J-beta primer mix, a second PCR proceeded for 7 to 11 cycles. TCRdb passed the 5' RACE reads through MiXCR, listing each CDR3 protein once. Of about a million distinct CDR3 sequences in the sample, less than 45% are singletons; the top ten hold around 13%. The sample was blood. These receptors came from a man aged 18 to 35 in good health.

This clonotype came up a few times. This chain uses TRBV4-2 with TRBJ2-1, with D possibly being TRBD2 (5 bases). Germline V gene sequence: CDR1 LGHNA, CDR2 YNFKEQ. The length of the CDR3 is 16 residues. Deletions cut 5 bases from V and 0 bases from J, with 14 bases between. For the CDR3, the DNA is TGTGCCAGCAGCGAACTAGGTCTCCTCTCCTACAATGAGCAGTTCTTC. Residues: CASSELGLLSYNEQFF.

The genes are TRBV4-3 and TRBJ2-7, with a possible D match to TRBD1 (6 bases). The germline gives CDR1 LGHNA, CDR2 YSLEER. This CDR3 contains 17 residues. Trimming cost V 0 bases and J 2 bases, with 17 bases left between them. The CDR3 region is CASSQDAQQGTPYEQYF. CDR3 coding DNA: TGCGCCAGCAGCCAAGATGCCCAACAGGGTACCCCCTACGAGCAGTACTTC.

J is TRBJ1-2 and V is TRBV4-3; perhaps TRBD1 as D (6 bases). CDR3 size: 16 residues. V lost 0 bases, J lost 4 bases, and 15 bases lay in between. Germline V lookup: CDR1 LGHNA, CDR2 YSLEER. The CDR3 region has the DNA TGCGCCAGCAGCCAAGATAGGGGGGGCGGAGGCTATGGCTACACCTTC. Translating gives CASSQDRGGGGYGYTF.

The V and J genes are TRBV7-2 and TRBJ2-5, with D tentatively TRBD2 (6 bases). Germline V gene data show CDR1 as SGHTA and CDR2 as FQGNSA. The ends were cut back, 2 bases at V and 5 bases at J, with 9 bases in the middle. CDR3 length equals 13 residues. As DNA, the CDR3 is TGTGCCAGCAGCTTAAGTGCGGGGGAGACCCAGTACTTC. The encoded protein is CASSLSAGETQYF.

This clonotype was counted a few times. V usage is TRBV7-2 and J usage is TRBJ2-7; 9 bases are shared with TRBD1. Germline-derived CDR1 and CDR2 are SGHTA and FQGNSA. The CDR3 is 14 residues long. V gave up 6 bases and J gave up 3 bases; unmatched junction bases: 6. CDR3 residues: CASSPQGAFYEQYF. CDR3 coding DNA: TGTGCCAGCAGTCCACAGGGGGCTTTCTACGAGCAGTACTTC.

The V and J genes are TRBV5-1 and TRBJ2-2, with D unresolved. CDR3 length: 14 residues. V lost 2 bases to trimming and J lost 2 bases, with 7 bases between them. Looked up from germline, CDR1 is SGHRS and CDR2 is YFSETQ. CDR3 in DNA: TGCGCCAGCAGCTTTAAAGTTAACACCGGGGAGCTGTTTTTT. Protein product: CASSFKVNTGELFF. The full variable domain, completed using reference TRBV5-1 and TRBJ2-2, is KAGVTQTPRYLIKTRGQQVTLSCSPISGHRSVSWYQQTPGQGLQFLFEYFSETQRNKGNFPGRFSGRQFSNSRSEMNVSTLELGDSALYLCASSFKVNTGELFFGEGSRLTVL.

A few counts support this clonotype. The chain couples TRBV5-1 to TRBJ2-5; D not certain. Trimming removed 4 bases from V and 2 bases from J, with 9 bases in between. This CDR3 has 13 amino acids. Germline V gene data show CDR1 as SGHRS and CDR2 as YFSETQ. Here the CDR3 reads CASSGVGQETQYF. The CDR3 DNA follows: TGCGCCAGCAGCGGGGTGGGACAAGAGACCCAGTACTTC.

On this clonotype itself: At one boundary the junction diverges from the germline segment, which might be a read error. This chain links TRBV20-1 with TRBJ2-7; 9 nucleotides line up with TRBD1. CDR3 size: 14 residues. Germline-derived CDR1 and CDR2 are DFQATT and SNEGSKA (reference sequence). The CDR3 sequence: CSSSQEQGAGEQYF. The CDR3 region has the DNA TGCAGTTCTAGCCAGGAACAGGGGGCTGGAGAGCAGTACTTC.

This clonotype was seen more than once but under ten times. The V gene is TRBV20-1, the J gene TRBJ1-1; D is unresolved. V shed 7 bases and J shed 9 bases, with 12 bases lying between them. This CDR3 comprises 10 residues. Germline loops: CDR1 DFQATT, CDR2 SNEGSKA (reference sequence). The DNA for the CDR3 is TGCAGTGGAGTAGATGGGAAAGCTTTCTTT. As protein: CSGVDGKAFF.

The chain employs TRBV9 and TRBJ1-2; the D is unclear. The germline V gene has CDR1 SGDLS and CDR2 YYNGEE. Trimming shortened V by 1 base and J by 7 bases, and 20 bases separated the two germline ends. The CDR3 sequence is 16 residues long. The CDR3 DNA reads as TGTGCCAGCAGCGTATCCGAGCAGACCGGTGACTGTGGCTACACCTTC. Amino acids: CASSVSEQTGDCGYTF.

CDR3 nucleotides: TGTGCCAGCAAAAGACCCGGACAGGGTGGCTATGGCTACACCTTC. It is translated as CASKRPGQGGYGYTF. The chain has TRBV7-9 and TRBJ1-2, with 8 bases aligning to TRBD1. V lost 7 bases and J lost 4; bases outside the gene matches: 11. CDR1 is SEHNR, CDR2 FQNEAQ, per germline (reference sequence). This CDR3 contains 15 residues.

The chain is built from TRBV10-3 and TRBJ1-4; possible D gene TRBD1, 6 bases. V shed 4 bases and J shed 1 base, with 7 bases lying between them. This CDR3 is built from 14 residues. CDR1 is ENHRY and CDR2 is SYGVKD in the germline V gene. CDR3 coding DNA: TGTGCCATCAGTGTAGGGGGAACTAATGAAAAACTGTTTTTT. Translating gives CAISVGGTNEKLFF.

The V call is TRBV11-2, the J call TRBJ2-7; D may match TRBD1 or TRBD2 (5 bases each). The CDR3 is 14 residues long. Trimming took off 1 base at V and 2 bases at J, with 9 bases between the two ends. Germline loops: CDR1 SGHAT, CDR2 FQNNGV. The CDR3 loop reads CASSLGGKTYEQYF. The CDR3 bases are TGTGCCAGCAGCTTAGGGGGGAAAACCTACGAGCAGTACTTC. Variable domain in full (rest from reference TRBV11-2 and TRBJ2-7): EAGVAQSPRYKIIEKRQSVAFWCNPISGHATLYWYQQILGQGPKLLIQFQNNGVVDDSQLPKDRFSAERLKGVDSTLKIQPAKLEDSAVYLCASSLGGKTYEQYFGPGTRLTVT.

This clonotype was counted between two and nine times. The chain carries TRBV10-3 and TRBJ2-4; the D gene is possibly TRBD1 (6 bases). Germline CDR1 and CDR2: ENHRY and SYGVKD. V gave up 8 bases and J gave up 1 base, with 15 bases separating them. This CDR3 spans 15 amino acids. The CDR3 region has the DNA TGTGCCATCGGCCTTTCCCAGGGGGCCAAAAACATTCAGTACTTC. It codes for CAIGLSQGAKNIQYF.

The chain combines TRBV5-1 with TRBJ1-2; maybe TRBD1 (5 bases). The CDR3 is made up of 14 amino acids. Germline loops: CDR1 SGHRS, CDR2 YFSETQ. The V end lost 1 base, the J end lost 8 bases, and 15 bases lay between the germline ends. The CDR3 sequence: CASSLSGTESGYTF. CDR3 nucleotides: TGCGCCAGCAGCTTGTCCGGGACCGAAAGCGGCTACACCTTC.

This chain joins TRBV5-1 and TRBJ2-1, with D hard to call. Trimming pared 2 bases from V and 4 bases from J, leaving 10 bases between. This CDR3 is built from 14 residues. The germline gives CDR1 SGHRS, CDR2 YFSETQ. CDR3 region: CASSFRRLYNEQFF. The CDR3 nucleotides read TGCGCCAGCAGCTTTCGACGGCTTTACAATGAGCAGTTCTTC.

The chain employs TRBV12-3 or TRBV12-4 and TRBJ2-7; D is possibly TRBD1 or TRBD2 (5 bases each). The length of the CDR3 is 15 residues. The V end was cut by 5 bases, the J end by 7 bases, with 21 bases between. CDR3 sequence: CASSGGGTGKDEQYF. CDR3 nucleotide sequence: TGTGCCAGCAGTGGGGGTGGGACGGGGAAGGATGAGCAGTACTTC.

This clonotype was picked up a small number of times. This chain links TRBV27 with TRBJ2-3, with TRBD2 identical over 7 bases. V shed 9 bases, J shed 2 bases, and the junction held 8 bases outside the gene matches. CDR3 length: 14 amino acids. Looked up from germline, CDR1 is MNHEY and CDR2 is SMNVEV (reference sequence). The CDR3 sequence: CASRREGPTDTQYF. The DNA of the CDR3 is TGTGCCAGTCGCAGGGAGGGGCCCACAGATACGCAGTATTTT.

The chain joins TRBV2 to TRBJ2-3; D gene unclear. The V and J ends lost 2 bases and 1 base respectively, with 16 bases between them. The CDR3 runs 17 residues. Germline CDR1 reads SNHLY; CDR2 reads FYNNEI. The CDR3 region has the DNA TGTGCCAGCAGTGAATTGGGTGGGTGGCAAGGCACAGATACGCAGTATTTT. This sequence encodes CASSELGGWQGTDTQYF.

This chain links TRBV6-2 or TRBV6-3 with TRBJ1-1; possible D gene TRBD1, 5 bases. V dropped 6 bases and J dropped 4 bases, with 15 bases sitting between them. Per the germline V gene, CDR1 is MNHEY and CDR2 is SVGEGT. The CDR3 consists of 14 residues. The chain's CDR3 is CASRDSFISTEAFF. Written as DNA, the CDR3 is TGTGCCAGCAGAGACAGCTTTATTAGCACTGAAGCTTTCTTT.

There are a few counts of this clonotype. CDR3 bases: TGTGCCAGCAGCCAAGATGAGGGGTTGGGATCACCCCTCCACTTT. Encoded protein: CASSQDEGLGSPLHF. V usage is TRBV3-1 and J usage is TRBJ1-6, with a possible D match to TRBD1 (5 bases). Germline lookup yields CDR1 LGHDT and CDR2 YNNKEL (reference sequence). The CDR3 is 15 residues long. V gave up 0 bases and J gave up 10 bases, with 13 bases separating them. The whole variable domain, remainder taken from reference TRBV3-1 and TRBJ1-6, is DTAVSQTPKYLVTQMGNDKSIKCEQNLGHDTMYWYKQDSKKFLKIMFSYNNKELIINETVPNRFSPKSPDKAHLNLHINSLELGDSAVYFCASSQDEGLGSPLHFGNGTRLTVT.

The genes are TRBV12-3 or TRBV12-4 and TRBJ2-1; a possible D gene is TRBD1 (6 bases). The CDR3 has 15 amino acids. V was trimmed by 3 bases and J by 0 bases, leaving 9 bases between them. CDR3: CASSFRGNSYNEQFF. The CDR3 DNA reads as TGTGCCAGCAGTTTCAGGGGAAACTCCTACAATGAGCAGTTCTTC.

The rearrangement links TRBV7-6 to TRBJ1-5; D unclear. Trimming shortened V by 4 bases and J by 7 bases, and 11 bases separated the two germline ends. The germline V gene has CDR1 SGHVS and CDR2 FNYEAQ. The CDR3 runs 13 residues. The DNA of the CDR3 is TGTGCCAGCAGCTACAAGGGCGAACAGCCCCAGCATTTT. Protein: CASSYKGEQPQHF.

CDR3: CASGRRASTDTQYF. The DNA of the CDR3 is TGTGCCAGCGGAAGAAGGGCTAGCACAGATACGCAGTATTTT. The chain couples TRBV12-3 or TRBV12-4 to TRBJ2-3; D not certain. The length of the CDR3 is 14 residues. The V end was cut by 8 bases, the J end by 0 bases, with 12 bases between.